Listed here are 24 T cell receptor beta chains from one sample, sequenced in a study of blood T cell repertoires in COVID-19. Produced via immunoSEQ multiplex PCR; TCRdb's table is partial and in-frame only. Among about 45,000 clones, 85% to 90% were seen once, and the ten largest hold roughly 10%. The sample was peripheral blood. These TCRs come from a human donor in a cohort sampled during active COVID-19.

This clone was recorded only once. The rearrangement joins TRBV5-1 to TRBJ2-1; 7 bases are shared with TRBD2. Losses at the gene ends were 4 bases for V and 10 bases for J; bases not matched to a gene: 17. This CDR3 comprises 16 residues. CDR1 and CDR2 from the germline V gene are SGHRS and YFSETQ. CDR3: CASSPGPRGYLSEQFF. The CDR3 nucleotides are TGCGCCAGCAGCCCGGGGCCGCGGGGGTACCTGTCCGAGCAGTTCTTC. Full variable domain (missing parts from reference TRBV5-1 and TRBJ2-1): KAGVTQTPRYLIKTRGQQVTLSCSPISGHRSVSWYQQTPGQGLQFLFEYFSETQRNKGNFPGRFSGRQFSNSRSEMNVSTLELGDSALYLCASSPGPRGYLSEQFFGPGTRLTVL.

The chain combines TRBV6-5 with TRBJ2-3; 8 bases are shared with TRBD2. CDR3 length equals 14 residues. Trimming at V came to 7 bases and at J to 4 bases, leaving 7 bases not matched to a gene. Germline values: CDR1 MNHEY, CDR2 SVGAGI. DNA for the CDR3: TGTGCCAGCACCAAAACTAGCGGATCAGATACGCAGTATTTT. This translates into CASTKTSGSDTQYF.

This clone was seen only once. The chain joins TRBV7-6 to TRBJ2-3, with D tentatively TRBD2 (5 bases). The CDR3 is 15 amino acids. With 1 base removed from V and 1 base from J, the gap between germline ends came to 9 bases. Germline-derived CDR1 and CDR2 are SGHVS and FNYEAQ. The CDR3 loop is CASSLVGGRTDTQYF. The CDR3 DNA reads as TGTGCCAGCAGCTTAGTGGGCGGGCGCACAGATACGCAGTATTTT.

The chain employs TRBV7-2 and TRBJ2-1; tentatively, D is TRBD2 (5 bases). Germline values: CDR1 SGHTA, CDR2 FQGNSA. The ends were cut back, 0 bases at V and 4 bases at J, with 10 bases in the middle. This CDR3 is 15 amino acids long. Here the CDR3 DNA reads TGTGCCAGCAGCTTAGCCGGGATAACTTACAATGAGCAGTTCTTC. It is translated as CASSLAGITYNEQFF.

The gene calls are TRBV12-5 and TRBJ2-1; TRBD2 agrees at 7 bases. The V gene end was trimmed by 6 bases and the J gene end by 6 bases; junction bases not matched to a gene: 11. This CDR3 comprises 15 residues. The V gene's germline CDR1 is LGHNT and CDR2 FRNRAP. CDR3 DNA: TGTGCTAGTGGCCTCCTTCCCGGGACTATCAATGAGCAGTTCTTC. This encodes CASGLLPGTINEQFF.

V and J are TRBV5-6 and TRBJ2-5; a possible D gene is TRBD1 (6 bases). In germline, CDR1 is SGHDT, CDR2 YYEEEE. Trimming left V 0 bases short and J 5 bases short, with 14 bases between. The CDR3 is 15 residues long. The CDR3 sequence is CASSLDPGVVETQYF. In DNA form, the CDR3 reads TGTGCCAGCAGCTTGGACCCAGGGGTTGTGGAGACCCAGTACTTC.

The CDR3 reads CASSVGGSTNNEQFF. In DNA form, the CDR3 reads TGTGCCAGCAGCGTAGGAGGTTCCACCAACAATGAGCAGTTCTTC. The chain is built from TRBV9 and TRBJ2-1, with D unresolved. This CDR3 has 15 residues. The V gene's germline CDR1 is SGDLS and CDR2 YYNGEE. V was shortened by 0 bases and J by 5 bases, with 12 bases between the two germline ends.

The J gene is TRBJ1-4, the V gene TRBV12-3 or TRBV12-4; unclear D gene. V gave up 5 bases and J gave up 14 bases, with 12 bases separating them. The CDR3 loop spans 11 amino acids. The CDR3 DNA is TGTGCCAGCAGTAGGAGGGAGAACCTGTTTTTT. This encodes CASSRRENLFF.

This chain joins TRBV19 and TRBJ1-2; TRBD1 aligns across 7 bases. Trimming removed 6 bases from V and 5 bases from J; junction bases left unmatched: 9. Germline V gene data show CDR1 as LNHDA and CDR2 as SQIVND (reference sequence). This CDR3 comprises 14 residues. CDR3 in DNA: TGTGCCAGTAGCTCGGGACAGTTTATGTATGGCTACACCTTC. Translating it yields CASSSGQFMYGYTF.

This chain connects TRBV9 to TRBJ2-5; D remains unclear. Deletions cut 0 bases from V and 7 bases from J, with 10 bases between. The CDR3 is 13 amino acids. Germline V gene sequence: CDR1 SGDLS, CDR2 YYNGEE. CDR3 protein: CASSVAPSGTQYF. DNA for the CDR3: TGTGCCAGCAGCGTAGCCCCCAGTGGGACCCAGTACTTC. Using reference TRBV9 and TRBJ2-5 for the parts outside the CDR3, the full variable domain is DSGVTQTPKHLITATGQRVTLRCSPRSGDLSVYWYQQSLDQGLQFLIQYYNGEERAKGNILERFSAQQFPDLHSELNLSSLELGDSALYFCASSVAPSGTQYFGPGTRLLVL.

The chain links TRBV6-2 or TRBV6-3 to TRBJ1-5, with TRBD1 as a possible D gene (6 bases). Germline lookup yields CDR1 MNHEY and CDR2 SVGEGT. V lost 5 bases to trimming and J lost 3 bases, with 14 bases between them. This CDR3 has 15 amino acids. This CDR3 is CASSHNRALNQPQHF. The DNA for the CDR3 is TGTGCCAGCAGTCACAACAGGGCACTCAATCAGCCCCAGCATTTT.

This clone was detected only a few times. This chain joins TRBV12-3 or TRBV12-4 and TRBJ2-3; TRBD2 is a possible D gene (6 bases). The CDR3 covers 12 residues. V was clipped by 5 bases and J by 7 bases, with 10 bases between them. CDR3 loop: CASSQRENTQYF. CDR3 sequence (DNA): TGTGCCAGCAGTCAACGGGAGAATACGCAGTATTTT.

This sequence joins TRBV11-1 and TRBJ1-6; TRBD1 aligns across 8 bases. Germline assignment: CDR1 SGHAT and CDR2 FQDESV (reference sequence). J was trimmed by 9 bases and V by 1 base; bases with no gene match: 2. The CDR3 extends over 14 amino acids. The CDR3 is CASSLGDRGSPLHF. The CDR3 DNA sequence: TGTGCCAGCAGCTTAGGTGACAGGGGTTCACCCCTCCACTTT.

This clone was counted only a few times. This chain joins TRBV18 and TRBJ1-5; tentatively, D is TRBD1 (5 bases). Germline V gives CDR1 KGHSH, CDR2 LQKENI. There are 15 residues in the CDR3. V was cut by 3 bases and J by 0 bases, with 9 bases left in between. The CDR3 sequence is CASSPTVYSNQPQHF. In DNA form, the CDR3 reads TGTGCCAGCTCACCGACAGTCTATAGCAATCAGCCCCAGCATTTT.

The chain recombines TRBV6-5 with TRBJ2-5; the D gene is possibly TRBD1 (5 bases). The CDR3 runs 14 residues. Germline loops: CDR1 MNHEY, CDR2 SVGAGI. The V end lost 4 bases, the J end lost 4 bases, and 13 bases lay between the germline ends. CDR3 protein: CASSSDIPLETQYF. The CDR3 region has the DNA TGTGCCAGCAGTTCGGACATCCCGTTAGAGACCCAGTACTTC.

The CDR3 is CASSEDRGLREQYF. In DNA, the CDR3 is TGTGCCAGCAGTGAGGACAGGGGTTTGCGCGAGCAGTACTTC. The V and J genes are TRBV2 and TRBJ2-7, with TRBD1 identical over 9 bases. The germline CDR1 and CDR2 sequences are SNHLY and FYNNEI. The V and J ends lost 3 bases and 6 bases, in that order; junction bases with no gene match: 6. The CDR3 contains 14 residues.

The chain carries TRBV6-5 and TRBJ2-7, with a possible D match to TRBD2 (7 bases). Trimming took off 6 bases at V and 6 bases at J, with 18 bases between the two ends. Per the germline V gene, CDR1 is MNHEY and CDR2 is SVGAGI. This CDR3 region has 14 residues. CDR3 in amino acids: CASRKPRGGPEQYF. CDR3 sequence (DNA): TGTGCCAGCAGGAAGCCGAGGGGGGGCCCCGAGCAGTACTTC.

This clone has more than one count but fewer than ten. The chain's CDR3 is CASSEGANSPLHF. The DNA of the CDR3 is TGTGCCAGCAGTGAGGGGGCGAATTCACCCCTCCACTTT. The J gene is TRBJ1-6, the V gene TRBV6-4; possibly TRBD1 for D (6 bases). The CDR3 consists of 13 residues. V was shortened by 3 bases and J by 7 bases, with 7 bases between the two germline ends. The germline V gene has CDR1 MRHNA and CDR2 SNTAGT.

The V gene is TRBV28, the J gene TRBJ2-1, with D perhaps TRBD2 (7 bases). In germline, CDR1 is MDHEN, CDR2 SYDVKM. The CDR3 spans 15 residues. With 5 bases removed from V and 7 bases from J, the gap between germline ends came to 18 bases. In DNA, the CDR3 is TGTGCCAGCAGTCCGCCTGGGGGGGCCCGGAATGAGCAGTTCTTC. This codes for CASSPPGGARNEQFF.

The V gene is TRBV6-6, the J gene TRBJ1-2, with 11 nucleotides matching TRBD1. The CDR3 sequence is 14 residues long. J gave up 7 bases and V 6 bases, and 7 bases lay outside the gene matches. The germline V gene encodes CDR1 MNHNY and CDR2 SVGAGI (reference sequence). CDR3 in DNA: TGTGCCAGCAGAGGGGACAGGGGGTCAGGTGGCTACACCTTC. Protein product: CASRGDRGSGGYTF.

The rearrangement uses TRBV11-3 and TRBJ1-3, with D unclear. The germline V gene encodes CDR1 SGHNT and CDR2 YENEEA. The CDR3 sequence is 13 residues long. Trimming took off 5 bases at V and 2 bases at J, with 7 bases between the two ends. CDR3 in DNA: TGTGCCAGCAGCCGAGGGCCTGGAAACACCATATATTTT. Its protein product is CASSRGPGNTIYF.

The chain joins TRBV6-6 to TRBJ2-5; 8 bases map to TRBD1. With V trimmed by 2 bases and J by 6 bases, 8 bases remained unmatched. In germline, CDR1 is MNHNY, CDR2 SVGAGI (reference sequence). The CDR3 runs to 15 residues. The CDR3 DNA is TGTGCCAGCAGTTACCCGGACAGGGAATGGCAGACCCAGTACTTC. Protein sequence: CASSYPDREWQTQYF.

This chain uses TRBV6-5 with TRBJ1-1; D is unclear. Trimming shortened V by 0 bases and J by 5 bases, and 13 bases separated the two germline ends. The germline gives CDR1 MNHEY, CDR2 SVGAGI. The CDR3 has 15 residues. The CDR3 region has the DNA TGTGCCAGCAGTTACTCGAATGTTCCCGGGACTGAAGCTTTCTTT. Protein sequence: CASSYSNVPGTEAFF.

The chain joins TRBV13 to TRBJ1-2; maybe TRBD1 (6 bases). V was shortened by 5 bases and J by 5 bases, with 18 bases between the two germline ends. CDR1 and CDR2 from the germline V gene are PRHDT and FYEKMQ (reference sequence). The CDR3 has 15 amino acids. The CDR3 bases are TGTGCCAGCAGCAGAGGGGGGGGCGGTCCGTATGGCTACACCTTC. Protein sequence: CASSRGGGGPYGYTF.